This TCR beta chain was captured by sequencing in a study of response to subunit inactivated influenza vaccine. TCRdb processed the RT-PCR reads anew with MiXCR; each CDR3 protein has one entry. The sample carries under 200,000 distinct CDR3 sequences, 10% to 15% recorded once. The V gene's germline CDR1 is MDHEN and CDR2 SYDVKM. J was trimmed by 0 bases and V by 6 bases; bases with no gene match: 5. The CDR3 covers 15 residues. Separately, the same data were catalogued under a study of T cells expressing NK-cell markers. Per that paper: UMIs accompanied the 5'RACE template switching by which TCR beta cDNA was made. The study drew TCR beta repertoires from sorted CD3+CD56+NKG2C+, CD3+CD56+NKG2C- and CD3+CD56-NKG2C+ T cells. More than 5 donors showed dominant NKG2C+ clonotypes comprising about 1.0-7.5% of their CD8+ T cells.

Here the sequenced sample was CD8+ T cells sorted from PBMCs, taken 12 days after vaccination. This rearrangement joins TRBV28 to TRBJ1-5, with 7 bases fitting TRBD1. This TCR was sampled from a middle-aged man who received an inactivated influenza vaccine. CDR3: CASRETGYSNQPQHF. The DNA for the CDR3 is TGTGCCAGCAGAGAGACAGGGTATAGCAATCAGCCCCAGCATTTT.